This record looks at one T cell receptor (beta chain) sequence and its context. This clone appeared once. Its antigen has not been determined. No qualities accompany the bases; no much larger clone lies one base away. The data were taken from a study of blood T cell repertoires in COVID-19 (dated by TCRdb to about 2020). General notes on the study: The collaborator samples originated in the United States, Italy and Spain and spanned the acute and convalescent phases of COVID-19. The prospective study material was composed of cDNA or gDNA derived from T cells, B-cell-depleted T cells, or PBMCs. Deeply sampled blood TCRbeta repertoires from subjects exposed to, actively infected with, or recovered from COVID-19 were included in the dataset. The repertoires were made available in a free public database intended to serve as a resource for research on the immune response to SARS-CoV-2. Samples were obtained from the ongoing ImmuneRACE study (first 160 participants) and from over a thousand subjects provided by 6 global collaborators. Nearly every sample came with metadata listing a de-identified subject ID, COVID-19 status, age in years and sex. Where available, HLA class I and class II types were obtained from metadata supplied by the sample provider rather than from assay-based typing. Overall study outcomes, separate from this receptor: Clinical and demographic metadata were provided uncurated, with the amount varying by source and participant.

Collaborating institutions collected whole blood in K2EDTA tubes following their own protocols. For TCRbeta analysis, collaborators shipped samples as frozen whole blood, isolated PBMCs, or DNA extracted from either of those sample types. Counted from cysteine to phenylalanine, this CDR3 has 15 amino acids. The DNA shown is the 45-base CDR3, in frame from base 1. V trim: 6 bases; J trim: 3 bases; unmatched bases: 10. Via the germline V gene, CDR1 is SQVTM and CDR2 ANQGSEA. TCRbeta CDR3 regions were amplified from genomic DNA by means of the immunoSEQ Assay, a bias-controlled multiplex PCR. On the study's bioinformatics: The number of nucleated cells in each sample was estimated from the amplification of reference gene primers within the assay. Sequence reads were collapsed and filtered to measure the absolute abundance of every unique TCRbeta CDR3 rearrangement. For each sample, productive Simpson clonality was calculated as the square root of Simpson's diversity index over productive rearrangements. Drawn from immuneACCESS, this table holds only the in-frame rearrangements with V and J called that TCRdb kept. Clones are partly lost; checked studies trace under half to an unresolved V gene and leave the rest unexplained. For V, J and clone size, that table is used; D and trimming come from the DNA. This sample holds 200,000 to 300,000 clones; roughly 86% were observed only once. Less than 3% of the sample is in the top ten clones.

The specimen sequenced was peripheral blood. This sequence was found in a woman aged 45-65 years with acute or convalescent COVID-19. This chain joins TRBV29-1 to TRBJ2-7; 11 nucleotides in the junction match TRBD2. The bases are TGCAGCGTAGCCGGGACTAGCGGAGCTGGCTACGAGCAGTACTTC. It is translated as CSVAGTSGAGYEQYF.